Sequencing of this T cell receptor (beta chain) was carried out in a study of Ad26.COV2.S vaccination and SARS-CoV-2 variants. Whole-study findings and limits: Vaccinated individuals (as opposed to placebo recipients) had higher spike-specific TCR breadth. It is possible that the TCR breadth and depth analyses underestimated the total T cell responses.

The method was immunoSEQ multiplex PCR; TCRdb's version includes in-frame clones alone and lacks a portion of them. Of around 500,000 clones listed, roughly nine tenths are singletons. Noted treatment: 15 to 20 received Ad26.COV2.S at low or high dose, single or two shots; roughly five received placebo; per-sample allocation not given. On day 63 after the first injection, vaccine and placebo recipients gave samples. At a Boston site, the person donating was an adult of 18-55 years. Concerning this clone itself: Its antigen is currently unknown.

The CDR3 is made up of 15 amino acids. With 3 bases clipped from V and 7 bases from J, the junction kept 9 bases outside the gene matches. Looked up from germline, CDR1 is WNHNN and CDR2 is SYGVQD (reference sequence). Sequences were derived from peripheral blood, sampled in a trial of Ad26.COV2.S vaccine versus placebo. V is TRBV10-1 and J is TRBJ2-5, with 9 bases lining up with TRBD2. This receptor was obtained from a person between 18 and 65 years old who received the Ad26.COV2.S COVID-19 vaccine or a placebo. Here the CDR3 DNA reads TGCGCCAGCAGTGATAACGGCGGGAGGGCCGGGACCCAGTACTTC. Amino acids: CASSDNGGRAGTQYF.